One and the same sample provided the 18 T cell receptor beta chains below, sequenced in a study of shared clonotypes between healthy human individuals. Only in-frame clones appear in the TCRdb table, and some are missing; sequencing was by immunoSEQ multiplex PCR. The top ten hold more than 0.35% of the sample, which has about 2.3 million clones, just under 95% seen once. Sequenced: naive CD4+ T cells from PBMCs. Indicated subset: CD45RA+ positively selected. The receptors shown here come from a man aged 18-30 years in good health. Some clones in this sample may be carry-over from other donors' samples.

The V gene is TRBV29-1, the J gene TRBJ1-1; no clear D. In germline, CDR1 is SQVTM, CDR2 ANQGSEA. V shed 6 bases and J shed 4 bases, with 18 bases lying between them. The CDR3 extends over 14 amino acids. The CDR3 nucleotides read TGCAGCGTAGGTGGGCGGCAGGAGAGCACTGAAGCTTTCTTT. Translation gives CSVGGRQESTEAFF. The whole variable domain, filled in from reference TRBV29-1 and TRBJ1-1, reads SAVISQKPSRDICQRGTSLTIQCQVDSQVTMMFWYRQQPGQSLTLIATANQGSEATYESGFVIDKFPISRPNLTFSTLTVSNMSPEDSSIYLCSVGGRQESTEAFFGQGTRLTVV.

This chain uses TRBV28 with TRBJ2-7; D is ambiguous. The CDR3 is 13 amino acids. Germline values: CDR1 MDHEN, CDR2 SYDVKM. V shed 3 bases and J shed 4 bases, with 10 bases lying between them. In DNA form, the CDR3 reads TGTGCCAGCAGTTTTTCGGCACGTTACGAGCAGTACTTC. It yields the protein CASSFSARYEQYF.

J is TRBJ2-1 and V is TRBV11-2, with D unresolved. This CDR3 is 16 amino acids long. Trimming shortened V by 1 base and J by 7 bases, and 17 bases separated the two germline ends. The germline CDR1 and CDR2 sequences are SGHAT and FQNNGV. The CDR3 DNA sequence: TGTGCCAGCAGCTTAGGGCGAGTTAGGATGAGGAATGAGCAGTTCTTC. Amino acid sequence: CASSLGRVRMRNEQFF.

The V call is TRBV30, the J call TRBJ2-3; D remains unclear. The V gene lost 1 base and the J gene lost 2 bases, with 10 bases spanning the gap. This CDR3 is 14 amino acids long. Germline-derived CDR1 and CDR2 are GTSNPN and SVGIG (reference sequence). The CDR3 is CAWSGVRLTDTQYF. Written as DNA, the CDR3 is TGTGCCTGGAGTGGGGTGCGCCTCACAGATACGCAGTATTTT.

The CDR3 bases are TGTGCCAGCCGCTACAGGGGAGCAGGGGAGGAAAAACTGTTTTTT. Its translation: CASRYRGAGEEKLFF. The chain combines TRBV28 with TRBJ1-4; 7 bases match TRBD1. The V segment lost 8 bases and the J segment 8 bases; nucleotides outside the gene matches: 14. The CDR3 sequence is 15 residues long. Per germline, CDR1 MDHEN and CDR2 SYDVKM.

CDR3 residues: CASSLTLGAETQYF. The CDR3 coding sequence is TGCGCCAGCAGCTTGACACTCGGGGCGGAGACCCAGTACTTC. This chain connects TRBV5-1 to TRBJ2-5; D is possibly TRBD1 or TRBD2 (5 bases each). CDR1 and CDR2 from the germline V gene are SGHRS and YFSETQ. CDR3 size: 14 residues. Trimming removed 1 base from V and 5 bases from J, with 12 bases in between.

The V call is TRBV6-5, the J call TRBJ2-7; 7 bases line up with TRBD2. The CDR3 runs to 15 residues. The germline CDR1 and CDR2 sequences are MNHEY and SVGAGI. The junction had 6 bases not matched to a gene; V was cut back by 2 bases and J by 2 bases. CDR3 bases: TGTGCCAGCAGTTACCGGGACGGGGGGACCTACGAGCAGTACTTC. Residues: CASSYRDGGTYEQYF.

The chain uses TRBV9 and TRBJ2-3; 9 nucleotides agree with TRBD2. Trimming took 5 bases from V and 4 from J; bases not matched to a gene: 14. The germline CDR1 and CDR2 sequences are SGDLS and YYNGEE. The CDR3 is 17 residues long. CDR3 nucleotides: TGTGCCAGCAGTTTCGGGGCGGCGGGAGGGCCGTCAGATACGCAGTATTTT. Its translation is CASSFGAAGGPSDTQYF.

On this clone: The same CDR3 arises from other DNA sequences in this sample as well. The J gene is TRBJ2-5, the V gene TRBV7-9, with 14 nucleotides matching TRBD2. Germline V gene data show CDR1 as SEHNR and CDR2 as FQNEAQ (reference sequence). V was clipped by 3 bases and J by 5 bases; unmatched bases: 2. This CDR3 is built from 15 residues. CDR3 coding DNA: TGTGCCAGCAGCTTGAGACTAGCGGGAGGGGAGACCCAGTACTTC. Amino acid sequence: CASSLRLAGGETQYF.

The count of this clone is one. V and J are TRBV11-2 and TRBJ2-7; weak D call: TRBD1 (5 bases). The ends were cut back, 3 bases at V and 3 bases at J, with 12 bases in the middle. Germline V gene data show CDR1 as SGHAT and CDR2 as FQNNGV. The CDR3 consists of 14 residues. The CDR3 DNA sequence: TGTGCCAGCAGCTTTTTACAGGTCGGCTACGAGCAGTACTTC. As protein: CASSFLQVGYEQYF. The variable domain in full, completed from reference TRBV11-2 and TRBJ2-7, reads EAGVAQSPRYKIIEKRQSVAFWCNPISGHATLYWYQQILGQGPKLLIQFQNNGVVDDSQLPKDRFSAERLKGVDSTLKIQPAKLEDSAVYLCASSFLQVGYEQYFGPGTRLTVT.

The chain has TRBV4-1 and TRBJ1-1; D gene unclear. CDR3 size: 18 residues. V was cut by 0 bases and J by 1 base, with 18 bases left in between. Germline lookup yields CDR1 MGHRA and CDR2 YSYEKL. The DNA of the CDR3 is TGCGCCAGCAGCCAAGACTTCCCGAGACGAATACCGAACACTGAAGCTTTCTTT. It encodes CASSQDFPRRIPNTEAFF.

The chain combines TRBV7-6 with TRBJ2-3; 7 nucleotides line up with TRBD1. After removal of 5 bases from V and 3 bases from J, the junction contained 5 bases not matched to a gene. Germline loops: CDR1 SGHVS, CDR2 FNYEAQ. This CDR3 contains 14 residues. The CDR3 region is CASSPGQATDTQYF. CDR3 nucleotides: TGTGCCAGCAGCCCAGGACAGGCAACAGATACGCAGTATTTT. Using reference TRBV7-6 and TRBJ2-3 for the parts outside the CDR3, the full variable domain is GAGVSQSPRYKVTKRGQDVALRCDPISGHVSLYWYRQALGQGPEFLTYFNYEAQQDKSGLPNDRFSAERPEGSISTLTIQRTEQRDSAMYRCASSPGQATDTQYFGPGTRLTVL.

The genes are TRBV25-1 and TRBJ2-7; 8 bases align to TRBD2. With V trimmed by 2 bases and J by 0 bases, 3 bases remained unmatched. Germline CDR1 MGHDK, CDR2 SYGVNS. The CDR3 has 15 amino acids. CDR3 protein: CASSETSGSSYEQYF. CDR3 sequence (DNA): TGTGCCAGCAGTGAAACTAGCGGAAGCTCCTACGAGCAGTACTTC.

V is TRBV30 and J is TRBJ2-2, with 9 bases aligning to TRBD1. CDR3 length equals 15 residues. The germline CDR1 and CDR2 sequences are GTSNPN and SVGIG (reference sequence). V was clipped by 3 bases and J by 3 bases; unmatched bases: 5. This CDR3 reads CAWRAWTGDTGELFF. For the CDR3, the DNA is TGTGCCTGGAGGGCCTGGACAGGGGACACCGGGGAGCTGTTTTTT.

This chain joins TRBV5-1 and TRBJ1-2; a possible D gene is TRBD1 (5 bases). This CDR3 contains 15 residues. Trimming removed 1 base at V and 2 bases at J, with 12 bases between. Germline-derived CDR1 and CDR2 are SGHRS and YFSETQ. The DNA of the CDR3 is TGCGCCAGCAGCTTGAGTTCGGGGGGGAACTATGGCTACACCTTC. Translated, it gives CASSLSSGGNYGYTF.

The rearrangement joins TRBV5-4 to TRBJ1-1; 9 positions agree with TRBD1. The J segment lost 4 bases and the V segment lost 4 bases, leaving 14 bases of the junction unmatched. This CDR3 contains 17 residues. Germline CDR1 is SGHNT and CDR2 is YYREEE (reference sequence). Here the CDR3 reads CASSRPGQGVSGTEAFF. Written as DNA, the CDR3 is TGTGCCAGCAGCCGCCCGGGACAGGGTGTCTCGGGCACTGAAGCTTTCTTT.

The chain combines TRBV18 with TRBJ2-7, with 9 bases aligning to TRBD1. The V segment lost 2 bases and the J segment 0 bases; nucleotides outside the gene matches: 2. The CDR3 totals 15 residues. Germline V CDR1 and CDR2: KGHSH, LQKENI. The CDR3 is CASSPLQGASYEQYF. CDR3 coding DNA: TGTGCCAGCTCACCATTACAGGGGGCCTCCTACGAGCAGTACTTC.

The chain joins TRBV7-8 to TRBJ2-5; no reliable D call. The CDR3 is 13 residues long. Germline-derived CDR1 and CDR2 are SGHVS and FQNEAQ. Trimming left V 1 base short and J 5 bases short, with 8 bases between. The CDR3, as DNA: TGTGCCAGCAGCTTAGGGGTGAAGGAGACCCAGTACTTC. Protein product: CASSLGVKETQYF.